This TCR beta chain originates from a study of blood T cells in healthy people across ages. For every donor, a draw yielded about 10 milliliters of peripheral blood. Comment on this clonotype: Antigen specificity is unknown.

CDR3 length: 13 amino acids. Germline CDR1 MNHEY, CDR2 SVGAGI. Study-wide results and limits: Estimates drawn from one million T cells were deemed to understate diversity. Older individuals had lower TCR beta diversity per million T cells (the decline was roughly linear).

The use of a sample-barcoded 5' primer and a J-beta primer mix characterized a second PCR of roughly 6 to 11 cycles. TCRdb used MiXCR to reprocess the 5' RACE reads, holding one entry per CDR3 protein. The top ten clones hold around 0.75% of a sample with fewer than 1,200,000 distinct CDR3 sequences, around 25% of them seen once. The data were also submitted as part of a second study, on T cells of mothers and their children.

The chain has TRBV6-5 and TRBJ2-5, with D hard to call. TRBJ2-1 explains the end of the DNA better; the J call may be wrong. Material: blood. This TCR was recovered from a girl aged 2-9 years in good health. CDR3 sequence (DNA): TGTGCCAGCGCTCGGCTCGCTGGCGATGAGCAGTTCTTC. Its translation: CASARLAGDEQFF.